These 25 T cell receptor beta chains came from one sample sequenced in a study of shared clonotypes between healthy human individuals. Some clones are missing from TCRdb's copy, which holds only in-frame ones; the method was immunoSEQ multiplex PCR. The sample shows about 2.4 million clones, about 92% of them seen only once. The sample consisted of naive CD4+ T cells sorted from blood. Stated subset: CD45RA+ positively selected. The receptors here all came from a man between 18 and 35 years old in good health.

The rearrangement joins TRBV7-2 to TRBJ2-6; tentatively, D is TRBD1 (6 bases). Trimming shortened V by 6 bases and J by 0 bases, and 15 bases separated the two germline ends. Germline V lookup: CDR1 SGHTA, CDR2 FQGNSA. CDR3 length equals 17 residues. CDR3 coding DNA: TGTGCCAGCAGTTCCCGGACAGATCGCTCTGGGGCCAACGTCCTGACTTTC. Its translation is CASSSRTDRSGANVLTF.

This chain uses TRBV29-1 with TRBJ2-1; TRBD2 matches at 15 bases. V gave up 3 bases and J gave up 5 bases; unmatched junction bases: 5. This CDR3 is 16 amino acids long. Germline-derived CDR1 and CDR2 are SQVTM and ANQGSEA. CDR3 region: CSVDGTSGRKNNEQFF. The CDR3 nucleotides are TGCAGCGTTGACGGGACTAGCGGGAGGAAAAACAATGAGCAGTTCTTC.

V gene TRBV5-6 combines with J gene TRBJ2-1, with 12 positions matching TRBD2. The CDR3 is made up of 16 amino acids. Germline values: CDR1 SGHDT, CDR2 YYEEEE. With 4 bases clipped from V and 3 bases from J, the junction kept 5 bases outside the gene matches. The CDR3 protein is CASSVWTSGDYNEQFF. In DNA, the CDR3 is TGTGCCAGCAGCGTATGGACTAGCGGGGACTACAATGAGCAGTTCTTC.

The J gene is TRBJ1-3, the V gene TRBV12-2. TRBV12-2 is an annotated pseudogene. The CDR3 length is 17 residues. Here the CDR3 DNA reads TGTGCAAGTCGCCGGCCCGGGTTCCTCAGCTCTGGAAACACCATATATTTT. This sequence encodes CASRRPGFLSSGNTIYF.

The CDR3 bases are TGTGCCAGCACCCTTAGCGGGAGGAAGGGAAACGAGCAGTACTTC. Translation: CASTLSGRKGNEQYF. The chain uses TRBV27 and TRBJ2-7; 10 bases align to TRBD2. CDR3 length: 15 amino acids. Germline lookup yields CDR1 MNHEY and CDR2 SMNVEV (reference sequence). J lost 5 bases, V lost 7 bases, and 11 bases had no gene match.

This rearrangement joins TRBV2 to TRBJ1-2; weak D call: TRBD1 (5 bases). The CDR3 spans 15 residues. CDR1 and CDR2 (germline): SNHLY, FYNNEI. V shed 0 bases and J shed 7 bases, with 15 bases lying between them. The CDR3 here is CASSEAETGARGYTF. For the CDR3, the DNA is TGTGCCAGCAGTGAAGCGGAAACAGGAGCTCGTGGCTACACCTTC.

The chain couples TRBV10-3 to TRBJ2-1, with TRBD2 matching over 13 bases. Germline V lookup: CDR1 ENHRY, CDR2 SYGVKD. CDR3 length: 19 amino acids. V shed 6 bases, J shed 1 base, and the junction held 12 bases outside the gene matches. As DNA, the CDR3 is TGTGCCATCAGCCACGGGACTAGCGGGAAACCTCTATCCTACAATGAGCAGTTCTTC. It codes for CAISHGTSGKPLSYNEQFF.

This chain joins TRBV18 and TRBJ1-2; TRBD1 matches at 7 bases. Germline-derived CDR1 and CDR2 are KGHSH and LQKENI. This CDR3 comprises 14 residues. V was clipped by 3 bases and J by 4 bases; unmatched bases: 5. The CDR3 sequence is CASSPGTDGYGYTF. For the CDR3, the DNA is TGTGCCAGCTCACCCGGGACAGATGGCTATGGCTACACCTTC.

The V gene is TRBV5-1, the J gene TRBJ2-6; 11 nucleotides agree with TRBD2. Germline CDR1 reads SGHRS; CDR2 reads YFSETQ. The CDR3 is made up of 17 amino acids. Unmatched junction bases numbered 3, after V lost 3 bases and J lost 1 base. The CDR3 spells CASSSRTSGSGANVLTF. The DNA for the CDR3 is TGCGCCAGCAGCTCGCGGACTAGCGGGTCTGGGGCCAACGTCCTGACTTTC.

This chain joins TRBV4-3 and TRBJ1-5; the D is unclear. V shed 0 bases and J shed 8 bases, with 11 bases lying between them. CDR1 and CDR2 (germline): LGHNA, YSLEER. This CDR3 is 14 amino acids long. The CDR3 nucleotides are TGCGCCAGCAGCCAAGATCACGGCTCTGAGCCCCAGCATTTT. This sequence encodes CASSQDHGSEPQHF.

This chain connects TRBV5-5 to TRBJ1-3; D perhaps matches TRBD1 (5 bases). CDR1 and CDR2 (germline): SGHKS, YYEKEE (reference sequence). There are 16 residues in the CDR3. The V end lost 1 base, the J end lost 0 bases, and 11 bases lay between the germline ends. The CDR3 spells CASSLFWDLSGNTIYF. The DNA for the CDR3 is TGTGCCAGCAGCTTGTTTTGGGACCTCTCTGGAAACACCATATATTTT.

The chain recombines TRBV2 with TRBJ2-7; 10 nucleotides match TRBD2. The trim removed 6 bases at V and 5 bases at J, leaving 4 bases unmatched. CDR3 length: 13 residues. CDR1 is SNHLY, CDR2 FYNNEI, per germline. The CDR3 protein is CASRTGLADEQYF. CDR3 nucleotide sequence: TGTGCCAGCAGAACAGGACTAGCGGACGAGCAGTACTTC.

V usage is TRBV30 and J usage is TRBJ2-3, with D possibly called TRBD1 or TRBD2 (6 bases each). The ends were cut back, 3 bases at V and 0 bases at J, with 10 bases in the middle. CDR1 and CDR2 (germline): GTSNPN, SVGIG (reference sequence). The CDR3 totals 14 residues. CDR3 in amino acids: CAWRRGLSTDTQYF. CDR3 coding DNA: TGTGCCTGGAGACGGGGGCTCAGCACAGATACGCAGTATTTT.

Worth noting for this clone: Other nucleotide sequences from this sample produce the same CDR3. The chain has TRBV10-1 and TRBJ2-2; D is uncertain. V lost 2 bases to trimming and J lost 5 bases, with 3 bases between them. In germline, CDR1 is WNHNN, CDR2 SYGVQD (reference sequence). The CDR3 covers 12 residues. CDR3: CASSERTGELFF. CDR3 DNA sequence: TGCGCCAGCAGTGAGCGGACCGGGGAGCTGTTTTTT.

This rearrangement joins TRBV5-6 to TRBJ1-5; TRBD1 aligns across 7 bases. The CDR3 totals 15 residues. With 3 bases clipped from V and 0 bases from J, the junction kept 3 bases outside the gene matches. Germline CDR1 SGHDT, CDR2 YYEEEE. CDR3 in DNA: TGTGCCAGCAGCTGGGGGACAGCTAGCAATCAGCCCCAGCATTTT. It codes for CASSWGTASNQPQHF.

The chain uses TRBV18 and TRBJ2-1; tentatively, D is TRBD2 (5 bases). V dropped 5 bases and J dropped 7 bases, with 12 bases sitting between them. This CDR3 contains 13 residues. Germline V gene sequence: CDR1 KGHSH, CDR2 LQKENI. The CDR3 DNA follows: TGTGCCAGCTCAAAACTCCCGGGGAATGAGCAGTTCTTC. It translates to CASSKLPGNEQFF.

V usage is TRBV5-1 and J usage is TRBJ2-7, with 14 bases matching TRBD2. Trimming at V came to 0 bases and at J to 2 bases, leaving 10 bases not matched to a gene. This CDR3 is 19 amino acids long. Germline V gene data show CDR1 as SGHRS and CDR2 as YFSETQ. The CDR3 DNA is TGCGCCAGCAGCTTGGGAGGACTAGCGGGAGGTGGGTCGGCCTACGAGCAGTACTTC. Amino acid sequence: CASSLGGLAGGGSAYEQYF.

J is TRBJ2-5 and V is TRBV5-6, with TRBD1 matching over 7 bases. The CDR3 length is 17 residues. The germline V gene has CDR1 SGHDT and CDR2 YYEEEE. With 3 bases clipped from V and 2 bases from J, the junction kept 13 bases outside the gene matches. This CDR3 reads CASSSKTQGEWQETQYF. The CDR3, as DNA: TGTGCCAGCAGCTCAAAGACTCAGGGGGAGTGGCAAGAGACCCAGTACTTC.

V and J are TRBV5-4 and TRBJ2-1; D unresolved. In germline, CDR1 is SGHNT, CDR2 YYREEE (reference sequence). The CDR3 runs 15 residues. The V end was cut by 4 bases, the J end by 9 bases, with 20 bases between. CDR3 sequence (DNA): TGTGCCAGCAGCCCTAAGGGCGGCAGCTTCAGTGAGCAGTTCTTC. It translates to CASSPKGGSFSEQFF.

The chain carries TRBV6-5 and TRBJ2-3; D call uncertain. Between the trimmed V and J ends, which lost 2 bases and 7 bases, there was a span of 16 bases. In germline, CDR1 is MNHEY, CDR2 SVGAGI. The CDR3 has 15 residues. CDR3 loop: CASSYRMSEVNTQYF. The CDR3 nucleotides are TGTGCCAGCAGTTACCGCATGTCTGAGGTGAATACGCAGTATTTT.

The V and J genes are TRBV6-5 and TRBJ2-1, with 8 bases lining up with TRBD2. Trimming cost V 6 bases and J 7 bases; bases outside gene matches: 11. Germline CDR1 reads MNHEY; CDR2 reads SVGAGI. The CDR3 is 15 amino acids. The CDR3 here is CASRGSGGRSNEQFF. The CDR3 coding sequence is TGTGCCAGCAGGGGCTCGGGCGGGAGGTCAAATGAGCAGTTCTTC.

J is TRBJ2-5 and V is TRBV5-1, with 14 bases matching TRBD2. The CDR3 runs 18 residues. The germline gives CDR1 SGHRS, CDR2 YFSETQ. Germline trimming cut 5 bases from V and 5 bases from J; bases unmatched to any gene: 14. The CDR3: CASRSGTSGSLSRETQYF. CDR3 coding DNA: TGCGCCAGCAGATCCGGGACTAGCGGGAGCCTGTCGCGCGAGACCCAGTACTTC.

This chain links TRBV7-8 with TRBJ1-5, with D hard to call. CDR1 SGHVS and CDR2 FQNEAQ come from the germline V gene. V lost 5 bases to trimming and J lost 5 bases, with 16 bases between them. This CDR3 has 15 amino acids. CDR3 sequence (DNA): TGTGCCAGCAGCACTCGGGCCCAAGAGGATCAGCCCCAGCATTTT. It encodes CASSTRAQEDQPQHF.

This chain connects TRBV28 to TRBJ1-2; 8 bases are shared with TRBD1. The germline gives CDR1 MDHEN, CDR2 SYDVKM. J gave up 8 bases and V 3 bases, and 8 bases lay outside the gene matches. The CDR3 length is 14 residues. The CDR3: CASSFSGQGGGYTF. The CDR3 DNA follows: TGTGCCAGCAGTTTTTCTGGACAGGGAGGCGGCTACACCTTC.

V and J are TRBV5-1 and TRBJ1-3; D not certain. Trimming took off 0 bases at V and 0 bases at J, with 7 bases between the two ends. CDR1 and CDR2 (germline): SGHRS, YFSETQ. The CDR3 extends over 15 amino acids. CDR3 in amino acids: CASSLDRFSGNTIYF. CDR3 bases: TGCGCCAGCAGCTTGGACCGGTTCTCTGGAAACACCATATATTTT.